The clone carrying this T cell receptor beta chain was counted at least ten times. A much larger clone lies a single base off, so this may be a read error. This entry belongs to a study of blood T cells in healthy people across ages. There were healthy Caucasian individuals from Russia, aged roughly 6 to 90, serving as donors. The ends were cut back, 6 bases at V and 7 bases at J, with 25 bases in the middle. This CDR3 is built from 15 residues. Germline V CDR1 and CDR2: DFQATT, SNEGSKA (reference sequence). Alongside a J-beta primer mix, a sample-barcoded 5' primer served in a second PCR lasting about 7 to 11 cycles. TCRdb re-derived calls from the 5' RACE reads in MiXCR, one entry per CDR3 protein. The sample gives 700,000 or so distinct CDR3 sequences, around 38% of which show up once; around 30% is in the top ten.

The receptor's source is a man older than 75 in good health. The sample consisted of blood. The genes are TRBV20-1 and TRBJ2-7; D possibly corresponds to TRBD2 (6 bases). The CDR3 DNA sequence: TGCAGTGCCCTAGGGAATAAGGGCCGCGGGAATGAGCAGTACTTC. Encoded protein: CSALGNKGRGNEQYF.